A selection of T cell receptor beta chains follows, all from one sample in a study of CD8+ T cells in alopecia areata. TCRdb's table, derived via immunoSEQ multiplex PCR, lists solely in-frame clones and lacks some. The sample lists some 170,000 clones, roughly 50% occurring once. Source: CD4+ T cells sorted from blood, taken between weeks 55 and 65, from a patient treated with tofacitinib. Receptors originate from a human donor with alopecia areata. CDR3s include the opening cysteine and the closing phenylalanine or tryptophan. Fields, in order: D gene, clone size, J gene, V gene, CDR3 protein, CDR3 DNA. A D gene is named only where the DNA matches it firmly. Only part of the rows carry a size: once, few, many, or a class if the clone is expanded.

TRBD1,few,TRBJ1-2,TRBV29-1,CSGYQGASYGYTF,TGCAGCGGCTACCAGGGGGCCTCCTATGGCTACACCTTC
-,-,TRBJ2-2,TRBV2,CASEFFPGELFF,TGTGCCAGCGAGTTCTTCCCCGGGGAGCTGTTTTTT
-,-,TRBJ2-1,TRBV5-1,CASSSTSGVDEQFF,TGCGCCAGCAGCTCGACGTCCGGGGTCGATGAGCAGTTCTTC
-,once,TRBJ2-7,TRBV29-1,CSAQGYEQYF,TGCAGCGCCCAGGGCTACGAGCAGTACTTC
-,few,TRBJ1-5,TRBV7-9,CASSSDIYSNQPQHF,TGTGCCAGCAGTTCCGATATCTATAGCAATCAGCCCCAGCATTTT
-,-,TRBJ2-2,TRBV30,CAWSMLQGTGELFF,TGTGCCTGGAGTATGCTACAGGGTACCGGGGAGCTGTTTTTT
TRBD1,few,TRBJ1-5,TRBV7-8,CASSLTDRGRQPQHF,TGTGCCAGCAGCTTGACGGACAGGGGCCGACAGCCCCAGCATTTT
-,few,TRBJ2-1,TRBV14,CASSGASPNEQFF,TGTGCCAGCAGCGGGGCTAGCCCAAATGAGCAGTTCTTC
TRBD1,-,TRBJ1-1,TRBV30,CAWNTGTGWMNTEAFF,TGTGCCTGGAATACCGGGACAGGATGGATGAACACTGAAGCTTTCTTT
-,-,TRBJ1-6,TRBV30,CAWSPATTYNSPLHF,TGTGCCTGGAGTCCAGCGACGACCTATAATTCACCCCTCCACTTT
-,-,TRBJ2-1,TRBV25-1,CASTLKLGNEQFF,TGTGCCAGCACCCTGAAGCTGGGAAATGAGCAGTTCTTC
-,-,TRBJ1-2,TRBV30,CAWRREGSSGYTF,TGTGCCTGGAGACGGGAGGGGTCGAGCGGCTACACCTTC
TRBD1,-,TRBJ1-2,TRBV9,CASSRDSNYGYTF,TGTGCCAGCAGCCGGGACAGCAACTATGGCTACACCTTC
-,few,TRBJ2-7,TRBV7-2,CASSKGPPRGGEQYF,TGTGCCAGCAGCAAAGGACCACCCAGAGGTGGCGAGCAGTACTTC
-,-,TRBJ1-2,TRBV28,CASSLGEWGYTF,TGTGCCAGCAGTCTAGGGGAGTGGGGCTACACCTTC
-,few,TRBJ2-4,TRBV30,CAWSGRMIIAKNIQYF,TGTGCCTGGAGTGGTAGAATGATAATAGCCAAAAACATTCAGTACTTC
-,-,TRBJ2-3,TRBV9,CASSATRADTQYF,TGTGCCTCCAGCGCGACTAGAGCAGATACGCAGTATTTT
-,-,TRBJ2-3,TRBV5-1,CASSFQGPGTDTQYF,TGCGCCAGCAGCTTTCAGGGCCCAGGCACAGATACGCAGTATTTT
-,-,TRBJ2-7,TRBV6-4,CASSDGHYYEQYF,TGTGCCAGCAGTGACGGACACTACTACGAGCAGTACTTC
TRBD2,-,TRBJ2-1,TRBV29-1,CSVEDGTSGGRRNEQFF,TGCAGCGTTGAAGACGGGACTAGCGGGGGGCGGAGGAATGAGCAGTTCTTC